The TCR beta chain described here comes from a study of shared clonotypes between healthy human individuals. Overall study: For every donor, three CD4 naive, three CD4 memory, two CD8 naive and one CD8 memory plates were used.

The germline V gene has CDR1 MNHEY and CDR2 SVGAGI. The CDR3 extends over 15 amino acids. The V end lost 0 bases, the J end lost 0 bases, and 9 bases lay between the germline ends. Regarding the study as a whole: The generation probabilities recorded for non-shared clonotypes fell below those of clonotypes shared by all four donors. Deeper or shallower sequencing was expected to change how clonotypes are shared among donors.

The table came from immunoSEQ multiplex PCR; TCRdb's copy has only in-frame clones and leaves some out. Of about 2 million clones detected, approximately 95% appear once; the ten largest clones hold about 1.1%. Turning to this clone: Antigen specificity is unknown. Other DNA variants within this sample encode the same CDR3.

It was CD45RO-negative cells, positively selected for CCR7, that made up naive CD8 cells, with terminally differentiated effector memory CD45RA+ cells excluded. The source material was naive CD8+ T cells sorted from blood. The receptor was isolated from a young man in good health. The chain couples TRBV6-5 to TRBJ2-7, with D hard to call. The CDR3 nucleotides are TGTGCCAGCAGTTACTCCGCGGAGAGCTCCTACGAGCAGTACTTC. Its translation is CASSYSAESSYEQYF.